This TCR beta chain was recorded in a study of shared clonotypes between healthy human individuals. Deletions cut 4 bases from V and 3 bases from J, with 17 bases between. The CDR3 extends over 16 amino acids. The V gene's germline CDR1 is MNHEY and CDR2 SMNVEV (reference sequence). At deep level, the assay was performed. The table came from immunoSEQ multiplex PCR; TCRdb's copy has only in-frame clones and leaves some out. This table holds 2 million to 3 million clones, 80% to 95% found once. General study results and limits: Naive subsets generally exceeded memory subsets in estimated richness.

A word on this clone: No antigen is known for it.

This sequence joins TRBV27 and TRBJ2-3; D is uncertain. The receptor was derived from a young man in good health. Some clones in this sample may be carry-over from other donors' samples. The source material was naive CD4+ T cells from PBMCs. The subset was: CD45RA+ positively selected. CDR3 nucleotide sequence: TGTGCCAGCAGTTCGTACTCCCGACGTGGGACAGATACGCAGTATTTT. This codes for CASSSYSRRGTDTQYF.